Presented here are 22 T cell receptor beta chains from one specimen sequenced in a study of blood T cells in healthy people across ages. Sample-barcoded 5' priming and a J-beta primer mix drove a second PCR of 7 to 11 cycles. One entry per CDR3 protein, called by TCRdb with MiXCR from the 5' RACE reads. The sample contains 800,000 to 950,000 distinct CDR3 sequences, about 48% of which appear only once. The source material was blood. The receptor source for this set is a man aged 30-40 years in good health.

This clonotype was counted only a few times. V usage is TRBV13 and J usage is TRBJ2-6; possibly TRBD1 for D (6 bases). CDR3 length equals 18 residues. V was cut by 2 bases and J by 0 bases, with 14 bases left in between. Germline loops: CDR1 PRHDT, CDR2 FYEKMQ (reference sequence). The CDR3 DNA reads TGTGCCAGCAGCTTAAAACAGGGCAAGATCTCTGGGGCCAACGTCCTGACTTTC. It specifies CASSLKQGKISGANVLTF.

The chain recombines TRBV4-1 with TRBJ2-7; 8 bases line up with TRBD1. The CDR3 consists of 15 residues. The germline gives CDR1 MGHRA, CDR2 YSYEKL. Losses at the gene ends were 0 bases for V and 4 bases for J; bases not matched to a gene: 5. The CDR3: CASSQEGDRFYEQYF. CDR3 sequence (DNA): TGCGCCAGCAGCCAAGAGGGGGACAGGTTTTACGAGCAGTACTTC.

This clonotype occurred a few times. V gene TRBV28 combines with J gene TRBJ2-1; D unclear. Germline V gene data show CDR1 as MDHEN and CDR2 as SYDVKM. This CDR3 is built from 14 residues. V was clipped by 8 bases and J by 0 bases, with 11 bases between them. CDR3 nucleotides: TGTGCCAGCCTTTCTACAGTCTCCTACAATGAGCAGTTCTTC. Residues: CASLSTVSYNEQFF.

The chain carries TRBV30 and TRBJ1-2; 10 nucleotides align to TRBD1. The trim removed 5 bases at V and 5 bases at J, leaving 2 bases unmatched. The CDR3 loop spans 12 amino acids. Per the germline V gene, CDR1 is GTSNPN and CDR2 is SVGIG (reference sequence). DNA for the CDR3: TGTGCCTGGGGACAGGGGGGATATGGCTACACCTTC. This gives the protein CAWGQGGYGYTF.

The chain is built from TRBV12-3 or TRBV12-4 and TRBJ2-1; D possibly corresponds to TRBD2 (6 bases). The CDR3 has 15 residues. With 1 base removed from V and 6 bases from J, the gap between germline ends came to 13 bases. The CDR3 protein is CASSLGGEKSNEQFF. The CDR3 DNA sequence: TGTGCCAGCAGTTTAGGGGGGGAGAAATCCAATGAGCAGTTCTTC.

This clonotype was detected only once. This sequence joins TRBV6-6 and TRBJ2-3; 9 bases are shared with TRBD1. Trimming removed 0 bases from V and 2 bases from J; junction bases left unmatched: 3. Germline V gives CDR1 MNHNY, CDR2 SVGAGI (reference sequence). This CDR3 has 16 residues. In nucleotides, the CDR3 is TGTGCCAGCAGTTACTCGGGACAGGGATACACAGATACGCAGTATTTT. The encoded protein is CASSYSGQGYTDTQYF.

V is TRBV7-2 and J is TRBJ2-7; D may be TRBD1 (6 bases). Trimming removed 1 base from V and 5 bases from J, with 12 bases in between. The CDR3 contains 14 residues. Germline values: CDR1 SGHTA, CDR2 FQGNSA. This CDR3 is CASSLVQGLHEQYF. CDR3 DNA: TGTGCCAGCAGCTTAGTACAGGGATTACACGAGCAGTACTTC.

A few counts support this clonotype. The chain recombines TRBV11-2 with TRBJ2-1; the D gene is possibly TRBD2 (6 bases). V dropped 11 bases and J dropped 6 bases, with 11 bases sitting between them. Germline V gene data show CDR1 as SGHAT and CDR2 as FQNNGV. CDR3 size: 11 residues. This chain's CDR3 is CAAAGFNEQFF. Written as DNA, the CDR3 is TGTGCCGCGGCGGGGTTCAATGAGCAGTTCTTC.

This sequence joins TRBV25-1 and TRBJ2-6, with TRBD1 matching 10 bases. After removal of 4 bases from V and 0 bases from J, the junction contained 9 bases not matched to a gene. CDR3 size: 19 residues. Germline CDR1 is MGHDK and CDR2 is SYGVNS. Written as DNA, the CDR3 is TGTGCCAGCAGTGGGACAGGGGGATATATGAGCTCTGGGGCCAACGTCCTGACTTTC. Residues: CASSGTGGYMSSGANVLTF.

The CDR3 region is CASSQGAIQETQFF. The CDR3 bases are TGCGCCAGCAGCCAAGGGGCTATACAAGAGACCCAGTTCTTC. This sequence joins TRBV4-1 and TRBJ2-5; D remains ambiguous. The DNA end is a closer match to TRBJ2-1, so the J assignment may be wrong. Per the germline V gene, CDR1 is MGHRA and CDR2 is YSYEKL. The CDR3 covers 14 residues.

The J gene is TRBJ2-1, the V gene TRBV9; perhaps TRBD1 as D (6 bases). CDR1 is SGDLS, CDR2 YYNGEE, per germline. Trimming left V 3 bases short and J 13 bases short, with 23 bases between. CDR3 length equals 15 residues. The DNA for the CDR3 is TGTGCCAGCAGCGACGGAGGTGGACAGCAAGAGACCCAGTTCTTC. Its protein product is CASSDGGGQQETQFF. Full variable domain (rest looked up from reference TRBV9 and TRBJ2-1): DSGVTQTPKHLITATGQRVTLRCSPRSGDLSVYWYQQSLDQGLQFLIQYYNGEERAKGNILERFSAQQFPDLHSELNLSSLELGDSALYFCASSDGGGQQETQFFGPGTRLTVL.

As DNA, the CDR3 is TGCGCCAGCAGCCAGTCACTAGCGGGGCCGGGAAATGAGCAGTTCTTC. Its protein product is CASSQSLAGPGNEQFF. This chain joins TRBV4-1 and TRBJ2-1, with 10 bases that match TRBD2. The CDR3 consists of 16 residues. Looked up from germline, CDR1 is MGHRA and CDR2 is YSYEKL. V lost 3 bases and J lost 7; bases outside the gene matches: 9.

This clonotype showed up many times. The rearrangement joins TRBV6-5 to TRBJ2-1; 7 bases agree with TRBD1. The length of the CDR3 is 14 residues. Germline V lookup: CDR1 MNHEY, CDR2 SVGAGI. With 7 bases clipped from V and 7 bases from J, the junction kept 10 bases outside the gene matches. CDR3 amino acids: CASTRTGFGNEQFF. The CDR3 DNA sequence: TGTGCCAGCACGCGGACAGGCTTCGGGAATGAGCAGTTCTTC.

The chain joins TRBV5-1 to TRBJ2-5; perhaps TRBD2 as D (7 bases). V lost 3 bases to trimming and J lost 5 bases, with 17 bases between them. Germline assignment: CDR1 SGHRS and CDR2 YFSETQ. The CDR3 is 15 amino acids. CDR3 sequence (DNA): TGCGCCAGCAGCTCCCGCGGGGGCGCTGGGGAGACCCAGTACTTC. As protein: CASSSRGGAGETQYF.

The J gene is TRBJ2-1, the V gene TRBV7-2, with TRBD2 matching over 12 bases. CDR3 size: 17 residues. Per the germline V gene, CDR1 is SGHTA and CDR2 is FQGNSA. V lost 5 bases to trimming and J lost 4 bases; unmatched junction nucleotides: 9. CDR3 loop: CASSLRLLAGGYNEQFF. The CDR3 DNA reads TGTGCCAGCAGCCTCCGCCTACTAGCGGGGGGATACAATGAGCAGTTCTTC.

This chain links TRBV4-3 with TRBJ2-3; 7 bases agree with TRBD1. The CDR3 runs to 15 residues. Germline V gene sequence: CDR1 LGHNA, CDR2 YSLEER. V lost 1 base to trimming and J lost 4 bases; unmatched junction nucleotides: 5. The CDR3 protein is CASSQADRDADTQYF. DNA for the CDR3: TGCGCCAGCAGCCAAGCCGACAGGGATGCAGATACGCAGTATTTT.

This CDR3 reads CSVAGVAHEQFF. The CDR3 DNA sequence: TGCAGCGTTGCCGGGGTCGCTCACGAGCAGTTCTTC. V is TRBV29-1 and J is TRBJ2-1, with D tentatively TRBD2 (5 bases). CDR3 size: 12 residues. V was trimmed by 4 bases and J by 10 bases, leaving 14 bases between them. Germline CDR1 is SQVTM and CDR2 is ANQGSEA.

CDR3 DNA: TGTGCCGGAACCGGGACAGGGGGCTCCTACAATGAGCAGTTCTTC. It yields the protein CAGTGTGGSYNEQFF. This chain connects TRBV2 to TRBJ2-1, with 11 bases lining up with TRBD1. V was pared by 11 bases and J by 0 bases, with 6 bases of the junction left unmatched. Germline CDR1 and CDR2: SNHLY and FYNNEI. This CDR3 has 15 amino acids.

The DNA of the CDR3 is TGCGCCAGCAGCTTCAGGGGGCTTTTGGACGAGCAGTACTTC. It specifies CASSFRGLLDEQYF. The genes are TRBV5-1 and TRBJ2-7; 8 positions match TRBD1. Unmatched junction bases numbered 6, after V lost 2 bases and J lost 5 bases. Per germline, CDR1 SGHRS and CDR2 YFSETQ. There are 14 residues in the CDR3.

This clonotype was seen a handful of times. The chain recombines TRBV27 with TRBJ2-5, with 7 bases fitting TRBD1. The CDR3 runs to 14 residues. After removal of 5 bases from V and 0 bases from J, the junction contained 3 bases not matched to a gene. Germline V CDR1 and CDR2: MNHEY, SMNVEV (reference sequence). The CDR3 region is CASSRRGYQETQYF. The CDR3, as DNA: TGTGCCAGCAGTCGCAGGGGGTACCAAGAGACCCAGTACTTC.

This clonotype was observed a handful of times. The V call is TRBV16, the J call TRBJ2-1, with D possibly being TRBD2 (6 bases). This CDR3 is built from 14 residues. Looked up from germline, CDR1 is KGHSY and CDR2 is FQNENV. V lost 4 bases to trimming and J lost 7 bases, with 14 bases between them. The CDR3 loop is CASSPQGGTNEQFF. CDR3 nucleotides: TGTGCCAGCAGCCCCCAAGGTGGGACTAATGAGCAGTTCTTC.

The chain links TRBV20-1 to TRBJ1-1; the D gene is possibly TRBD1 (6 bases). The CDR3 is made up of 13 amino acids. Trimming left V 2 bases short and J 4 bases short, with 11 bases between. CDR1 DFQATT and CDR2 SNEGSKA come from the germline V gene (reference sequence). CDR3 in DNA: TGCAGTGCTAGACGGGGGGCACCCACTGAAGCTTTCTTT. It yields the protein CSARRGAPTEAFF.